Below are 11 T cell receptor beta chains sequenced from a single sample in a study of blood T cell repertoires in COVID-19. Sequencing used immunoSEQ multiplex PCR; TCRdb keeps in-frame clones, though not all of them. The data hold about 270,000 clones, with around 83% observed a single time. The specimen sequenced was peripheral blood. The receptors here all came from a man at least 80 years old with acute or convalescent COVID-19.

This clone was recorded a few times. The chain uses TRBV12-3 or TRBV12-4 and TRBJ1-5; no clear D gene. The CDR3 is made up of 13 amino acids. Deletions cut 2 bases from V and 6 bases from J, with 8 bases between. The CDR3 sequence: CASSLSSGQPQHF. As DNA, the CDR3 is TGTGCCAGCAGTTTATCTTCGGGTCAGCCCCAGCATTTT.

The chain carries TRBV6-5 and TRBJ1-1; a weak D match, TRBD1 (5 bases). V was cut by 4 bases and J by 1 base, with 10 bases left in between. Germline-derived CDR1 and CDR2 are MNHEY and SVGAGI. This CDR3 has 14 residues. CDR3 sequence reads: CASSLGLPNTEAFF. CDR3 DNA sequence: TGTGCCAGCAGTTTGGGACTTCCGAACACTGAAGCTTTCTTT.

Here the CDR3 reads CAMSQGVREKLFF. The CDR3 bases are TGTGCCATGTCGCAGGGGGTTCGGGAAAAACTGTTTTTT. The rearrangement links TRBV6-5 to TRBJ1-4, with TRBD1 matching 7 bases. This CDR3 contains 13 residues. Losses at the gene ends were 10 bases for V and 8 bases for J; bases not matched to a gene: 10. Germline CDR1 is MNHEY and CDR2 is SVGAGI.

The chain carries TRBV5-4 and TRBJ1-1; D gene uncertain. There are 15 residues in the CDR3. Looked up from germline, CDR1 is SGHNT and CDR2 is YYREEE (reference sequence). With 2 bases removed from V and 7 bases from J, the gap between germline ends came to 18 bases. CDR3 nucleotides: TGTGCCAGCAGCTTTCTCGACCGGATAGGCGGTGAAGCTTTCTTT. Protein product: CASSFLDRIGGEAFF.

This clone was detected a few times. This chain joins TRBV3-1 (or the pseudogene TRBV3-2) and TRBJ2-7; D not certain. V lost 1 base to trimming and J lost 8 bases, with 15 bases between them. The germline gives CDR1 LGHDT, CDR2 YNNKEL (reference sequence). This CDR3 spans 14 amino acids. The DNA for the CDR3 is TGTGCCAGCAGCCAAGCCCAGGAAGCCGACAAGCAGTACTTC. Translated: CASSQAQEADKQYF.

This sequence joins TRBV28 and TRBJ1-1; 10 nucleotides match TRBD1. The CDR3 loop spans 15 amino acids. In germline, CDR1 is MDHEN, CDR2 SYDVKM. The trim removed 6 bases at V and 4 bases at J, leaving 8 bases unmatched. CDR3 bases: TGTGCCAGCAGCTCGACAGGGGGCTGGAGCACTGAAGCTTTCTTT. Its translation: CASSSTGGWSTEAFF. Full variable domain (remainder filled in from reference TRBV28 and TRBJ1-1): DVKVTQSSRYLVKRTGEKVFLECVQDMDHENMFWYRQDPGLGLRLIYFSYDVKMKEKGDIPEGYSVSREKKERFSLILESASTNQTSMYLCASSSTGGWSTEAFFGQGTRLTVV.

V and J are TRBV3-1 (or the pseudogene TRBV3-2) and TRBJ2-3, with 16 bases matching TRBD2. CDR1 and CDR2 from the germline V gene are LGHDT and YNNKEL (reference sequence). Trimming removed 0 bases from V and 1 base from J; junction bases left unmatched: 1. The CDR3 runs to 18 residues. CDR3 loop: CASSQEGLAGGGTDTQYF. The CDR3 coding sequence is TGTGCCAGCAGCCAAGAGGGACTAGCGGGGGGGGGCACAGATACGCAGTATTTT.

CDR3 in DNA: TGTGCCAGCAGTTCCAGGGCCCTTAATGAAAAACTGTTTTTT. Amino acids: CASSSRALNEKLFF. The genes are TRBV28 and TRBJ1-4; D is perhaps TRBD1 (5 bases). Trimming pared 4 bases from V and 4 bases from J, leaving 10 bases between. Germline V gene sequence: CDR1 MDHEN, CDR2 SYDVKM. This CDR3 is built from 14 residues.

V and J are TRBV6-6 and TRBJ1-3, with a tentative D call TRBD1 (5 bases). The V gene lost 8 bases and the J gene lost 6 bases, with 17 bases spanning the gap. The length of the CDR3 is 14 residues. The germline CDR1 and CDR2 sequences are MNHNY and SVGAGI (reference sequence). CDR3 nucleotide sequence: TGTGCCAGCCGCAATGCAGGGATGGAAAACACCATATATTTT. Protein: CASRNAGMENTIYF.

The chain is built from TRBV7-3 and TRBJ2-2; tentative D call: TRBD1 (5 bases). From germline, CDR1 is SGHTA and CDR2 FQGTGA. This CDR3 is built from 15 residues. Trimming removed 0 bases from V and 1 base from J, with 6 bases in between. In DNA form, the CDR3 reads TGTGCCAGCAGCTTAACAGGGGTGAACACCGGGGAGCTGTTTTTT. It codes for CASSLTGVNTGELFF.

In nucleotides, the CDR3 is TGTGCCAGCAGCCTCAGGGACTTCTACAATGAGCAGTTCTTC. It codes for CASSLRDFYNEQFF. The chain is built from TRBV11-2 and TRBJ2-1; maybe TRBD2 (6 bases). This CDR3 region has 14 residues. Germline values: CDR1 SGHAT, CDR2 FQNNGV. The V and J ends lost 5 bases and 3 bases respectively, with 11 bases between them.